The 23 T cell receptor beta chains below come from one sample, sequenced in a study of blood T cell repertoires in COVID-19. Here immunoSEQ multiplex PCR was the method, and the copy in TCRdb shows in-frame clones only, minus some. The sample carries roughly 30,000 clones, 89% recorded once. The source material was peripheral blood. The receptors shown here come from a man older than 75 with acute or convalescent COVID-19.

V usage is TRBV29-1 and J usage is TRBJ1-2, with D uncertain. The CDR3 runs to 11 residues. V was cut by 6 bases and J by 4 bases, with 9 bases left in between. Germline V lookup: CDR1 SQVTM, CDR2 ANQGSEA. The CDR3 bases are TGCAGCGTCGCGGTAGTCTATGGCTACACCTTC. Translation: CSVAVVYGYTF.

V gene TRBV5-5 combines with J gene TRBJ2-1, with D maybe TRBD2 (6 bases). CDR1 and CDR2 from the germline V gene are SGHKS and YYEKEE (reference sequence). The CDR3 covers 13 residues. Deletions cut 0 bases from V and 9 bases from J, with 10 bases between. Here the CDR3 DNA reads TGTGCCAGCAGCTTGGCAGTGGAGGGTGAGCAGTTCTTC. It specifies CASSLAVEGEQFF.

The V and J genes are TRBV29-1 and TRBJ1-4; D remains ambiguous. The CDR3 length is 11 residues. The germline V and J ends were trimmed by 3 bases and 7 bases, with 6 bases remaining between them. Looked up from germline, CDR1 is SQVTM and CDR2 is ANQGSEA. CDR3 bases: TGCAGCGTTGAGAACGGTGAAAAACTGTTTTTT. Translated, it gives CSVENGEKLFF. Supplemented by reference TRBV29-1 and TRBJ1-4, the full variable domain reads SAVISQKPSRDICQRGTSLTIQCQVDSQVTMMFWYRQQPGQSLTLIATANQGSEATYESGFVIDKFPISRPNLTFSTLTVSNMSPEDSSIYLCSVENGEKLFFGSGTQLSVL.

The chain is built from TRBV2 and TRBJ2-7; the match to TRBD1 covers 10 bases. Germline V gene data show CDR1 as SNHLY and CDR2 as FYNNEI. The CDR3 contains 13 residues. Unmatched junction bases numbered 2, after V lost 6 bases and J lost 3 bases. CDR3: CASRDRGVYEQYF. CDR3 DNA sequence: TGTGCCAGCAGGGACAGGGGGGTCTACGAGCAGTACTTC.

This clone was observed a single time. The CDR3 bases are TGTGCCAGCAGCTTAAGGGGCCGGGACAGCTACTACGAGCAGTACTTC. Its translation is CASSLRGRDSYYEQYF. J is TRBJ2-7 and V is TRBV11-2, with 7 bases matching TRBD1. This CDR3 contains 16 residues. Germline V gene sequence: CDR1 SGHAT, CDR2 FQNNGV. V trimming: 2 bases; J trimming: 3 bases; junction bases outside the gene matches: 10. Complete variable domain (other parts from reference TRBV11-2 and TRBJ2-7): EAGVAQSPRYKIIEKRQSVAFWCNPISGHATLYWYQQILGQGPKLLIQFQNNGVVDDSQLPKDRFSAERLKGVDSTLKIQPAKLEDSAVYLCASSLRGRDSYYEQYFGPGTRLTVT.

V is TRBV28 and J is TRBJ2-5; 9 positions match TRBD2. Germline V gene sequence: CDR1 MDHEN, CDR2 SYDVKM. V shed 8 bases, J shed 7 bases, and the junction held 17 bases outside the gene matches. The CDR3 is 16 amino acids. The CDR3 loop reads CASSRSHSGSGGTQYF. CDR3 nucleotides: TGTGCCAGCTCTAGGTCCCATAGCGGGAGTGGGGGGACCCAGTACTTC.

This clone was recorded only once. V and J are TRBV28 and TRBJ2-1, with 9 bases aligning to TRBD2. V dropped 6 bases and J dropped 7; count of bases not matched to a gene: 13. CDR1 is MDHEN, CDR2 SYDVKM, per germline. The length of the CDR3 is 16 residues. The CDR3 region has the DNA TGTGCCAGCAGCCATGGCGGCGGGAGGGCTTATAATGAGCAGTTCTTC. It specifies CASSHGGGRAYNEQFF.

DNA for the CDR3: TGTGCCAGTAGTATGACTAGCTACTCCTACGAGCAGTACTTC. Translation: CASSMTSYSYEQYF. The rearrangement links TRBV19 to TRBJ2-7; 7 nucleotides line up with TRBD2. This CDR3 is built from 14 residues. With V trimmed by 3 bases and J by 0 bases, 2 bases remained unmatched. CDR1 and CDR2 from the germline V gene are LNHDA and SQIVND (reference sequence).

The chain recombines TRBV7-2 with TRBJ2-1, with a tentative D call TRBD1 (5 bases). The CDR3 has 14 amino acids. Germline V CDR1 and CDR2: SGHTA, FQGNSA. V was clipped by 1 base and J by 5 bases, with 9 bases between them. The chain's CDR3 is CASSLVYRNNEQFF. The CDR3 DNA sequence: TGTGCCAGCAGCTTAGTTTACAGGAACAATGAGCAGTTCTTC.

CDR3 loop: CASSLAGGEASTDTQYF. The CDR3 DNA is TGCGCCAGCAGCTTGGCCGGGGGGGAAGCGAGCACAGATACGCAGTATTTT. This chain uses TRBV5-1 with TRBJ2-3, with 8 nucleotides matching TRBD2. Trimming cost V 0 bases and J 0 bases; bases outside gene matches: 6. The CDR3 is made up of 17 amino acids. Germline CDR1 and CDR2: SGHRS and YFSETQ.

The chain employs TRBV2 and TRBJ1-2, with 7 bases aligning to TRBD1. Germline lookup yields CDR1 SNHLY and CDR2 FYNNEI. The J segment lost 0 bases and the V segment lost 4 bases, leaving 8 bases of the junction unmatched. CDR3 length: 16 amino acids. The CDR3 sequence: CASSALDRTANYGYTF. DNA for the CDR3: TGTGCCAGCAGTGCCTTGGACAGGACGGCTAACTATGGCTACACCTTC.

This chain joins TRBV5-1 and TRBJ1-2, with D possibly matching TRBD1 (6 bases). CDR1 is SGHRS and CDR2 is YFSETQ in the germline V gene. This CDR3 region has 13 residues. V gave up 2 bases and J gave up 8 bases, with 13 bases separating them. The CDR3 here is CASSFPQGRGYTF. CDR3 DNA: TGCGCCAGCAGCTTCCCTCAGGGGAGAGGCTACACCTTC.

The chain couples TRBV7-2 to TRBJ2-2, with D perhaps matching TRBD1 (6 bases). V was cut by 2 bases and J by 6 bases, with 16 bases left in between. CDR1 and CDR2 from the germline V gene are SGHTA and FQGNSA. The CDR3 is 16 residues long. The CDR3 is CASSLRFRTAPGELFF. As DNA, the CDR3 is TGTGCCAGCAGCTTACGCTTCAGGACAGCGCCCGGGGAGCTGTTTTTT.

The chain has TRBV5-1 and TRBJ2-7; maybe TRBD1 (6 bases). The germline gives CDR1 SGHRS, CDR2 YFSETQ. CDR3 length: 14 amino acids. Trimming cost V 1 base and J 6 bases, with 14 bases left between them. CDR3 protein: CASSLSPGDGEQYF. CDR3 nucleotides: TGCGCCAGCAGCTTGTCTCCAGGGGATGGCGAGCAGTACTTC.

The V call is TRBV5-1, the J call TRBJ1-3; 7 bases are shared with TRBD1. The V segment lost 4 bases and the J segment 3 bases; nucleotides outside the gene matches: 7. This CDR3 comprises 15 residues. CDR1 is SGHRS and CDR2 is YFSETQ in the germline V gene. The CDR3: CASSLRQGDGNTIYF. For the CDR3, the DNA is TGCGCCAGCAGCCTAAGACAGGGTGATGGAAACACCATATATTTT.

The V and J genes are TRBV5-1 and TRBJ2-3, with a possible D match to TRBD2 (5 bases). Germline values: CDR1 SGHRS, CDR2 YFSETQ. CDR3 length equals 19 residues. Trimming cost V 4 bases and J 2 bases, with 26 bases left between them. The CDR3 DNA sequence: TGCGCCAGCAGCATCGGGGTCAAGGTACCGCGCAACCACACAGATACGCAGTATTTT. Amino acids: CASSIGVKVPRNHTDTQYF.

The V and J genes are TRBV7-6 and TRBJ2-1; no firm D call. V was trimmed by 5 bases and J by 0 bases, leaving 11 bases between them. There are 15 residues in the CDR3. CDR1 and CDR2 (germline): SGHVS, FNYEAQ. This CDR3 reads CASSRLDSSYNEQFF. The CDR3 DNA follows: TGTGCCAGCAGCCGCCTAGATAGCTCCTACAATGAGCAGTTCTTC.

CDR3 coding DNA: TGTGCCAGCAGCGTAGGCCACAGGGGGCAAAATGAAAAACTGTTTTTT. Residues: CASSVGHRGQNEKLFF. The chain has TRBV9 and TRBJ1-4; 9 bases are a match to TRBD1. Germline V gene data show CDR1 as SGDLS and CDR2 as YYNGEE. The CDR3 sequence is 16 residues long. Trimming removed 0 bases from V and 5 bases from J; junction bases left unmatched: 5. The entire variable domain, with the rest obtained from reference TRBV9 and TRBJ1-4, is as follows: DSGVTQTPKHLITATGQRVTLRCSPRSGDLSVYWYQQSLDQGLQFLIQYYNGEERAKGNILERFSAQQFPDLHSELNLSSLELGDSALYFCASSVGHRGQNEKLFFGSGTQLSVL.

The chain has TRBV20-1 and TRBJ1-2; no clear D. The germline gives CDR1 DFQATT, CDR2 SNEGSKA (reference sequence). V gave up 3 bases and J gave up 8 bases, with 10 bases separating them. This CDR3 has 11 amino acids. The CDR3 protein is CSASGVWGYTF. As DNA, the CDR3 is TGCAGTGCTAGCGGGGTATGGGGCTACACCTTC.

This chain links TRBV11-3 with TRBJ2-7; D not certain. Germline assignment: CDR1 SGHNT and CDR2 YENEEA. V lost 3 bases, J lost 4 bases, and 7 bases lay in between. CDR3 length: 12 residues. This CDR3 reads CASSFQVYEQYF. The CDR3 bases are TGTGCCAGCAGCTTTCAGGTGTACGAGCAGTACTTC.

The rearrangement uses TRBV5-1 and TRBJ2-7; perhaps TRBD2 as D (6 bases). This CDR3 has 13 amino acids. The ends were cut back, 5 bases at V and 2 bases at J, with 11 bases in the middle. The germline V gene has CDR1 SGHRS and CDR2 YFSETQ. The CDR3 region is CASRREPTYEQYF. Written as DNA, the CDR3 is TGCGCCAGCAGACGGGAGCCCACCTACGAGCAGTACTTC.

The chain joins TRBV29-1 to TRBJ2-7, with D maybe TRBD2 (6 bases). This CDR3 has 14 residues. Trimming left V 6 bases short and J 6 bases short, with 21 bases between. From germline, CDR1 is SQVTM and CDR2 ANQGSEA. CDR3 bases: TGCAGCGTCGGGGGAGCCTCCCGCCTCTCCGAGCAGTACTTC. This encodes CSVGGASRLSEQYF.

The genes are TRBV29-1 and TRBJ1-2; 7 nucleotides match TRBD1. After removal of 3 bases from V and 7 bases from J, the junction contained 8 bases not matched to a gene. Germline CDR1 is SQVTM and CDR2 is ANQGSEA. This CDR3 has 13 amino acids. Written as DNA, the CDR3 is TGCAGCGTTGACCCGACAGGGACCGGTGGCTACACCTTC. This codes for CSVDPTGTGGYTF.